Included here is one T cell receptor (beta chain) sequence, with context. The antigen remains undetermined. These data are taken from a study of T cells after yellow fever vaccination. Study overall: Fractions with few cells were prepared using SMART-Seq v4 Ultra Low Input. Findings and limits, study-wide: Peaking faster, on day 5 versus 15, the secondary response was nonetheless weaker.

Looked up from germline, CDR1 is DFQATT and CDR2 is SNEGSKA (reference sequence). The CDR3 runs to 16 residues. TCRdb used MiXCR to reprocess the 5' RACE reads, holding one entry per CDR3 protein. In the table there are 450,000 to 600,000 distinct CDR3 sequences, around a sixth of which are singletons. The source of this sequence is a man between 18 and 35 years old who received the YFV17D yellow fever vaccine. The sequencing here drew on PBMCs, taken roughly 5 days after the first yellow fever vaccination. The rearrangement links TRBV20-1 to TRBJ2-5; a possible D gene is TRBD1 (6 bases). Here the CDR3 reads CCSTRILTGSQETQYF. In DNA form, the CDR3 reads TGCTGTTCCACGAGAATCCTTACAGGGAGCCAAGAGACCCAGTACTTC.